This TCR beta chain was observed in a study of blood T cell repertoires in COVID-19. Study background: T cells, B-cell-depleted T cells, or PBMCs provided the cDNA or gDNA that served as material.

Generated by immunoSEQ multiplex PCR, the TCRdb table keeps only in-frame clones and is missing some. This sample has under 450,000 clones, with about 91% found just once. A Seattle source enrolled patients during active infection and followed them longitudinally. The CDR3 has 13 residues. Trimming cost V 4 bases and J 10 bases, with 14 bases left between them. Germline V gene lookup returns CDR1 SGHNT and CDR2 YYREEE (reference sequence). This receptor was identified in a woman between 45 and 60 years old with COVID-19, enrolled during active disease. Sample: peripheral blood. This chain joins TRBV5-4 and TRBJ1-4; possible D gene TRBD1, 6 bases. For the CDR3, the DNA is TGTGCCAGCAGCCACAGGGAAATGGGAAAACTGTTTTTT. This sequence encodes CASSHREMGKLFF.